This TCR beta chain is from a study of T cells in Graves' hyperthyroidism and ophthalmopathy. RNA transcripts provided the source from which TCR beta CDR3 regions were amplified. During a first-round RT-PCR of the TCR CDR3, the HTBI primer set was used. TCRdb itself ran the multiplex PCR reads through MiXCR, one entry per CDR3 protein. The data contain 300,000 to 350,000 distinct CDR3 sequences, about 18% of them singletons. Trimming cost V 6 bases and J 1 base; bases outside gene matches: 2. This CDR3 has 13 residues. The germline V gene has CDR1 LGHDT and CDR2 YNNKEL (reference sequence). The table lists this clonotype with many counts.

The sequencing input was blood. The receptor was isolated from a woman in her 50s with Graves' hyperthyroidism. The J gene is TRBJ2-7, the V gene TRBV3-1, with 8 nucleotides matching TRBD2. The CDR3 DNA reads TGTGCCAGCAGTAGCGGGATGTCCTACGAGCAGTACTTC. Amino acids: CASSSGMSYEQYF.